One and the same sample provided the 30 T cell receptor beta chains below, sequenced in a study of T cell responses to AZD1222 COVID-19 vaccine. Libraries were prepared by immunoSEQ multiplex PCR; TCRdb keeps only in-frame clonotypes and omits some of them. Among more than 100,000 clones listed, around 90% were seen once. The sample was peripheral blood, taken on day 0 of AZD1222 vaccination. These receptors were obtained from an adult in good health.

In its sample, this clone was seen once. The J gene is TRBJ2-2, the V gene TRBV7-2; TRBD1 matches 8 bases. The CDR3 is 16 amino acids. V lost 0 bases, J lost 1 base, and 1 base stayed unmatched. The germline CDR1 and CDR2 sequences are SGHTA and FQGNSA. CDR3 loop: CASSLAGTGNTGELFF. In DNA, the CDR3 is TGTGCCAGCAGCTTAGCGGGGACAGGGAACACCGGGGAGCTGTTTTTT.

The chain joins TRBV24-1 to TRBJ2-1, with TRBD1 matching 7 bases. The CDR3 is made up of 15 amino acids. The junction had 9 bases not matched to a gene; V was cut back by 3 bases and J by 8 bases. CDR1 and CDR2 from the germline V gene are KGHDR and SFDVKD. The CDR3 here is CATSDDTGVGDEQFF. CDR3 DNA: TGTGCCACCAGTGATGATACAGGGGTGGGCGATGAGCAGTTCTTC.

This chain connects TRBV6-1 to TRBJ2-5; D may match TRBD1 or TRBD2 (5 bases each). This CDR3 contains 15 residues. The ends were cut back, 3 bases at V and 3 bases at J, with 14 bases in the middle. Germline CDR1 MNHNS, CDR2 SASEGT. CDR3: CASSESGTVKETQYF. CDR3 in DNA: TGTGCCAGCAGTGAGTCCGGGACGGTGAAAGAGACCCAGTACTTC.

The chain uses TRBV28 and TRBJ1-4, with no clear D. This CDR3 spans 16 amino acids. V gave up 2 bases and J gave up 5 bases, with 15 bases separating them. The germline V gene has CDR1 MDHEN and CDR2 SYDVKM. The CDR3, as DNA: TGTGCCAGCAGTTTACCCCAAGGCCCGGGGAATGAAAAACTGTTTTTT. Translated: CASSLPQGPGNEKLFF.

V gene TRBV9 combines with J gene TRBJ1-3; D gene uncertain. The CDR3 spans 14 residues. The germline CDR1 and CDR2 sequences are SGDLS and YYNGEE. V was clipped by 0 bases and J by 4 bases, with 8 bases between them. This CDR3 reads CASSVGGDGNTIYF. The CDR3 region has the DNA TGTGCCAGCAGCGTAGGAGGCGACGGAAACACCATATATTTT.

The CDR3 bases are TGTGCCAGCAGCGTTGCCCTATTAGGGGATGTAAAGCCCCAGCATTTT. As protein: CASSVALLGDVKPQHF. The chain employs TRBV9 and TRBJ1-5; tentative D call: TRBD1 (5 bases). V dropped 2 bases and J dropped 8 bases, with 20 bases sitting between them. The V gene's germline CDR1 is SGDLS and CDR2 YYNGEE. There are 16 residues in the CDR3.

The V call is TRBV7-3, the J call TRBJ2-3; no clear D. Germline lookup yields CDR1 SGHTA and CDR2 FQGTGA. V was pared by 7 bases and J by 5 bases, with 4 bases between. This CDR3 is built from 10 residues. The CDR3 nucleotides are TGTGCCAGCATGAGAGATACGCAGTATTTT. It encodes CASMRDTQYF. The variable domain in full, with the rest retrieved from reference TRBV7-3 and TRBJ2-3, is GAGVSQTPSNKVTEKGKYVELRCDPISGHTALYWYRQSLGQGPEFLIYFQGTGAADDSGLPNDRFFAVRPEGSVSTLKIQRTERGDSAVYLCASMRDTQYFGPGTRLTVL.

The CDR3 reads CASSPRHRWTGTYEQYF. The CDR3 nucleotides read TGTGCCAGCAGCCCCCGTCACCGGTGGACAGGGACCTACGAGCAGTACTTC. The V and J genes are TRBV3-1 (or the pseudogene TRBV3-2) and TRBJ2-7; 8 bases are a match to TRBD1. Looked up from germline, CDR1 is LGHDT and CDR2 is YNNKEL (reference sequence). CDR3 length: 17 amino acids. J lost 2 bases, V lost 4 bases, and 13 bases had no gene match.

J is TRBJ2-2 and V is TRBV19; D may match TRBD1 or TRBD2 (5 bases each). The germline V and J ends were trimmed by 8 bases and 3 bases, with 10 bases remaining between them. Germline V gene data show CDR1 as LNHDA and CDR2 as SQIVND (reference sequence). CDR3 length: 13 amino acids. This CDR3 is CASRDGDTGELFF. The CDR3, as DNA: TGTGCCAGTCGGGACGGGGACACCGGGGAGCTGTTTTTT.

The genes are TRBV20-1 and TRBJ2-5, with 8 bases aligning to TRBD2. The CDR3 has 16 amino acids. V lost 3 bases and J lost 0; bases outside the gene matches: 9. Germline V gene data show CDR1 as DFQATT and CDR2 as SNEGSKA (reference sequence). CDR3 in amino acids: CSASPAAGDYQETQYF. CDR3 coding DNA: TGCAGTGCTAGTCCCGCAGCGGGGGACTACCAAGAGACCCAGTACTTC.

In its sample, this clone was seen a few times. This chain joins TRBV7-9 and TRBJ1-6; 8 nucleotides match TRBD1. The CDR3 extends over 14 amino acids. Germline V lookup: CDR1 SEHNR, CDR2 FQNEAQ (reference sequence). V shed 5 bases and J 5 bases; nucleotides not matched to a gene: 2. The CDR3 is CASSPDRDNSPLHF. DNA of the CDR3: TGTGCCAGCAGCCCGGACAGGGATAATTCACCCCTCCACTTT.

This chain links TRBV27 with TRBJ2-1, with 7 bases that match TRBD2. Germline V lookup: CDR1 MNHEY, CDR2 SMNVEV (reference sequence). The trim removed 6 bases at V and 8 bases at J, leaving 4 bases unmatched. This CDR3 has 12 amino acids. DNA of the CDR3: TGTGCCAGCAGAATGGGAGGGCATGAGCAGTTCTTC. This gives the protein CASRMGGHEQFF.

V gene TRBV19 combines with J gene TRBJ2-7, with D perhaps TRBD1 (6 bases). In germline, CDR1 is LNHDA, CDR2 SQIVND (reference sequence). The CDR3 is 13 residues long. The V gene lost 6 bases and the J gene lost 5 bases, with 14 bases spanning the gap. The CDR3 here is CASSPQGSNEQYF. The CDR3 region has the DNA TGTGCCAGTAGCCCACAGGGTTCTAACGAGCAGTACTTC.

The rearrangement links TRBV6-5 to TRBJ1-2, with D possibly being TRBD1 (5 bases). V lost 6 bases and J 10 bases, leaving 18 bases between the germline ends. This CDR3 spans 13 amino acids. Germline CDR1 and CDR2: MNHEY and SVGAGI. Here the CDR3 reads CASSTQGIGYYTF. The CDR3 nucleotides read TGTGCCAGCAGCACCCAGGGAATTGGTTACTACACCTTC.

The chain links TRBV28 to TRBJ2-5; D not resolved. CDR1 is MDHEN, CDR2 SYDVKM, per germline. Trimming took 6 bases from V and 1 from J, leaving 9 bases between them. The CDR3 covers 13 residues. Here the CDR3 DNA reads TGTGCCAGCAGCTGGCAGCTCCAAGAGACCCAGTACTTC. This translates into CASSWQLQETQYF.

The chain couples TRBV9 to TRBJ2-1, with 12 bases identical to TRBD1. The CDR3 runs 15 residues. V shed 3 bases and J 9 bases; nucleotides not matched to a gene: 7. Germline loops: CDR1 SGDLS, CDR2 YYNGEE. DNA of the CDR3: TGTGCCAGCAGCGCAGTCGGGACAGGGGGCAGTGAGCAGTTCTTC. Protein: CASSAVGTGGSEQFF.

This rearrangement joins TRBV4-2 to TRBJ1-4, with a tentative D call TRBD1 (5 bases). This CDR3 comprises 15 residues. CDR1 and CDR2 from the germline V gene are LGHNA and YNFKEQ. V was clipped by 2 bases and J by 7 bases, with 14 bases between them. In DNA, the CDR3 is TGTGCCAGCAGCCAAAGTCGCAGGGACGGTGAAAAACTGTTTTTT. It is translated as CASSQSRRDGEKLFF.

The CDR3 sequence is CASSQEYGSGDSPLHF. The CDR3, as DNA: TGTGCCAGCAGCCAAGAATATGGTTCAGGGGATTCACCCCTCCACTTT. The chain carries TRBV3-1 (or the pseudogene TRBV3-2) and TRBJ1-6, with TRBD1 as a possible D gene (6 bases). Germline V lookup: CDR1 LGHDT, CDR2 YNNKEL (reference sequence). Trimming left V 0 bases short and J 8 bases short, with 14 bases between. There are 16 residues in the CDR3.

The gene calls are TRBV4-2 and TRBJ1-5, with 7 bases identical to TRBD1. Germline V gene sequence: CDR1 LGHNA, CDR2 YNFKEQ. The junction had 2 bases not matched to a gene; V was cut back by 1 base and J by 5 bases. The length of the CDR3 is 14 residues. The DNA for the CDR3 is TGTGCCAGCAGCCAAGGGACAGGCTATCAGCCCCAGCATTTT. It encodes CASSQGTGYQPQHF.

J is TRBJ1-1 and V is TRBV28, with D unclear. V was clipped by 5 bases and J by 7 bases, with 14 bases between them. Germline loops: CDR1 MDHEN, CDR2 SYDVKM. The CDR3 is 13 amino acids. CDR3 region: CASSTLLRDEAFF. DNA for the CDR3: TGTGCCAGCAGTACCCTTTTGCGGGATGAAGCTTTCTTT.

This clone was seen ten or more times. The chain links TRBV28 to TRBJ1-2; no definite D call. The V gene's germline CDR1 is MDHEN and CDR2 SYDVKM. CDR3 length: 13 residues. V gave up 6 bases and J gave up 8 bases, with 16 bases separating them. CDR3 loop: CASSPPGIRGYTF. The DNA for the CDR3 is TGTGCCAGCAGCCCCCCCGGAATCAGGGGCTACACCTTC.

CDR3 nucleotide sequence: TGTGCCAGTAGTATAGATCCCGGGACTAGCGGGGGAATAGATACGCAGTATTTT. Translated: CASSIDPGTSGGIDTQYF. The rearrangement joins TRBV19 to TRBJ2-3, with 14 bases fitting TRBD2. After removal of 0 bases from V and 5 bases from J, the junction contained 7 bases not matched to a gene. Per the germline V gene, CDR1 is LNHDA and CDR2 is SQIVND (reference sequence). CDR3 size: 18 residues.

Points on this clone: Within the sample, other DNA sequences also encode this same CDR3. The genes are TRBV30 and TRBJ1-1; D is ambiguous. This CDR3 is 15 amino acids long. CDR1 and CDR2 from the germline V gene are GTSNPN and SVGIG (reference sequence). Deletions cut 0 bases from V and 2 bases from J, with 13 bases between. In DNA, the CDR3 is TGTGCCTGGAGTGTAGTTAGACTCCTAAACACTGAAGCTTTCTTT. The encoded protein is CAWSVVRLLNTEAFF.

A few counts support this clone. CDR3 amino acids: CASTQQGGSYEQYF. CDR3 nucleotides: TGTGCCAGCACCCAGCAGGGAGGTTCCTACGAGCAGTACTTC. This chain uses TRBV6-5 with TRBJ2-7; D is possibly TRBD2 (6 bases). Deletions cut 7 bases from V and 1 base from J, with 14 bases between. In germline, CDR1 is MNHEY, CDR2 SVGAGI. This CDR3 is 14 amino acids long.

This clone was seen just once. The CDR3 nucleotides read TGTGCCAGCAGCTTGTTGTCAGTAGGGGAAAAACTGTTTTTT. Amino acids: CASSLLSVGEKLFF. This rearrangement joins TRBV5-6 to TRBJ1-4; the D is unclear. V lost 1 base and J lost 8, with 12 bases in between. Germline V gene sequence: CDR1 SGHDT, CDR2 YYEEEE. This CDR3 has 14 amino acids. Full variable domain (missing parts from reference TRBV5-6 and TRBJ1-4): DAGVTQSPTHLIKTRGQQVTLRCSPKSGHDTVSWYQQALGQGPQFIFQYYEEEERQRGNFPDRFSGHQFPNYSSELNVNALLLGDSALYLCASSLLSVGEKLFFGSGTQLSVL.

The chain joins TRBV30 to TRBJ1-5, with a weak D call TRBD1 (6 bases). This CDR3 contains 15 residues. In germline, CDR1 is GTSNPN, CDR2 SVGIG (reference sequence). The V gene lost 0 bases and the J gene lost 4 bases, with 13 bases spanning the gap. The CDR3, as DNA: TGTGCCTGGAGTGTACGCAGGGGACTTAATCAGCCCCAGCATTTT. Encoded protein: CAWSVRRGLNQPQHF.

The rearrangement joins TRBV28 to TRBJ2-3, with D unresolved. The CDR3 extends over 13 amino acids. The V and J ends lost 5 bases and 1 base respectively, with 7 bases between them. CDR1 is MDHEN, CDR2 SYDVKM, per germline. The CDR3: CASSLMGTDTQYF. CDR3 nucleotide sequence: TGTGCCAGCAGTCTAATGGGCACAGATACGCAGTATTTT.

This clone appeared a few times. The chain uses TRBV11-2 and TRBJ2-2; D is unclear. Per the germline V gene, CDR1 is SGHAT and CDR2 is FQNNGV. Trimming removed 3 bases at V and 4 bases at J, with 6 bases between. This CDR3 region has 13 residues. The CDR3 loop reads CASSFAITGELFF. The CDR3 nucleotides read TGTGCCAGCAGCTTCGCGATCACCGGGGAGCTGTTTTTT.

CDR3 bases: TGTGCCACCAGCAGAGATGAAGGGGCTGGGCAGCCCCAGCATTTT. This encodes CATSRDEGAGQPQHF. The chain combines TRBV15 with TRBJ1-5, with D perhaps matching TRBD1 (5 bases). CDR1 and CDR2 (germline): LNHNV, YYDKDF (reference sequence). The CDR3 extends over 15 amino acids. The ends were cut back, 0 bases at V and 7 bases at J, with 13 bases in the middle.

The chain joins TRBV27 to TRBJ1-5; D is unclear. The V gene's germline CDR1 is MNHEY and CDR2 SMNVEV (reference sequence). The V end was cut by 5 bases, the J end by 9 bases, with 14 bases between. This CDR3 spans 13 amino acids. The CDR3 region is CASSATRALPQHF. The CDR3 region has the DNA TGTGCCAGCAGTGCGACACGGGCCCTGCCCCAGCATTTT.